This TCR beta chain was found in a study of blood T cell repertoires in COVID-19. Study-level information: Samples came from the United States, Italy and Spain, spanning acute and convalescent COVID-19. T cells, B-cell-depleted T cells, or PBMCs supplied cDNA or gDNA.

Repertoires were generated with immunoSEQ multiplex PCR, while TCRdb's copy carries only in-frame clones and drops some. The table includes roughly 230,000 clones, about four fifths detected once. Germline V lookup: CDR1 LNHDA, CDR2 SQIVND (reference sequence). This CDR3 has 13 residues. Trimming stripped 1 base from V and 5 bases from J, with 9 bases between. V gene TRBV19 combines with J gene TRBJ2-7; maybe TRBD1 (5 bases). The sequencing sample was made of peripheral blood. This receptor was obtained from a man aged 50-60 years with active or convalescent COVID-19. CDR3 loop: CASSIGGADEQYF. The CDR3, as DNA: TGTGCCAGTAGTATAGGTGGGGCAGACGAGCAGTACTTC.